This T cell receptor beta chain comes out of a study of blood T cell repertoires in COVID-19. Study-level information: Acute-phase and convalescent COVID-19 samples originated in the United States, Italy and Spain. The analysed material was cDNA or gDNA that came from T cells, B-cell-depleted T cells, or PBMCs.

Generated by immunoSEQ multiplex PCR, the TCRdb table keeps only in-frame clones and is missing some. Found here are about 160,000 clones, more than 75% of them singletons; the top ten hold approximately 0.5%. Seattle participants joined during active infection and were tracked over time. The germline gives CDR1 SGHVS, CDR2 FQNEAQ. This CDR3 region has 14 residues. J gave up 3 bases and V 4 bases, and 4 bases lay outside the gene matches. The chain carries TRBV7-8 and TRBJ1-2, with 8 nucleotides matching TRBD1. The clonotype originates from a man between 60 and 75 years old with COVID-19, enrolled during active disease. Sequences were obtained from peripheral blood. This CDR3 reads CASSSGGDDYGYTF. CDR3 coding DNA: TGTGCCAGCAGCTCAGGGGGCGACGACTATGGCTACACCTTC. The variable domain in full, completed from reference TRBV7-8 and TRBJ1-2, reads GAGVSQSPRYKVAKRGQDVALRCDPISGHVSLFWYQQALGQGPEFLTYFQNEAQLDKSGLPSDRFFAERPEGSVSTLKIQRTQQEDSAVYLCASSSGGDDYGYTFGSGTRLTVV.